This T cell receptor (beta chain) was identified in a study of T cell responses to AZD1222 COVID-19 vaccine. For this clone: Its antigen is undetermined.

General study results and limits: Among those given AZD1222, only five or six were seropositive at baseline. Clonal diversity may have been underestimated, and the donors were mostly white British, with more females than males. Spike-wide coverage was observed for vaccine-associated CD4 TCRs, with dominant responses at 160-218 and 743-854.

Libraries were prepared by immunoSEQ multiplex PCR; TCRdb keeps only in-frame clonotypes and omits some of them. The sample has over 75,000 clones, around 89% seen once; the top ten hold approximately 31%. Germline lookup yields CDR1 LNHDA and CDR2 SQIVND (reference sequence). The germline V and J ends were trimmed by 6 bases and 2 bases, with 16 bases remaining between them. The CDR3 runs to 15 residues. This material consisted of peripheral blood, taken on day 0 of AZD1222 vaccination. V usage is TRBV19 and J usage is TRBJ1-2, with a possible D match to TRBD1 (6 bases). The clonotype comes from an adult in good health. The CDR3 here is CASSWSGQPNYGYTF. CDR3 DNA sequence: TGTGCCAGTAGCTGGAGTGGACAGCCGAACTATGGCTACACCTTC. The variable domain in full, completed from reference TRBV19 and TRBJ1-2, reads DGGITQSPKYLFRKEGQNVTLSCEQNLNHDAMYWYRQDPGQGLRLIYYSQIVNDFQKGDIAEGYSVSREKKESFPLTVTSAQKNPTAFYLCASSWSGQPNYGYTFGSGTRLTVV.